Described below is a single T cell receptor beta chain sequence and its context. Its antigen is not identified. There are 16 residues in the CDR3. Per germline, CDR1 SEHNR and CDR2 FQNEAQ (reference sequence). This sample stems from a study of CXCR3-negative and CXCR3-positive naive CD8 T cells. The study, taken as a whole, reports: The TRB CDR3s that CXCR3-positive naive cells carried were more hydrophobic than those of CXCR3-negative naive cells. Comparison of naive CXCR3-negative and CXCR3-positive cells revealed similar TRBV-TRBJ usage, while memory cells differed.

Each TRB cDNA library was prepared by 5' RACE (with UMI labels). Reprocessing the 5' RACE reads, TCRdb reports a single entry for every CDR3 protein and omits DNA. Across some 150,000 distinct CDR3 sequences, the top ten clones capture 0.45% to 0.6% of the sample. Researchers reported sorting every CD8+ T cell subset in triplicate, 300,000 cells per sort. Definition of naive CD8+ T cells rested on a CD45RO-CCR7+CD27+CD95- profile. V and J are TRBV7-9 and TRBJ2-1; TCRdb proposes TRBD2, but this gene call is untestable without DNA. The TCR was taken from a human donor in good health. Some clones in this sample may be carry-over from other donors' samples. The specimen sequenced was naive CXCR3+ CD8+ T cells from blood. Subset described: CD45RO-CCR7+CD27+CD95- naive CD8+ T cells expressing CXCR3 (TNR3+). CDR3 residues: CASSFDPSGNQDEQFF.